Listed below are T cell receptor beta chains from one sample, sequenced in a study of blood T cell repertoires in COVID-19. Data came from immunoSEQ multiplex PCR; TCRdb stores just in-frame clones and leaves some out. The repertoire holds a few hundred thousand clones, with 81% as singletons. Sequencing used PBMCs or T cells enriched from blood (not recorded which). The source is a man aged 40-49 years who had recovered from COVID-19. CDR3s include the opening cysteine and the closing phenylalanine or tryptophan. Each record gives: J gene, V gene, clone size, D gene, CDR3 protein, CDR3 DNA. D genes are given only for firm matches. Expanded clones get a size class; other rows say once, few or many, or leave the size out.

J: TRBJ2-1; V: TRBV14; size: -; D: TRBD2; CDR3: CASTPGWEGINEQFF; DNA: TGTGCCAGCACCCCCGGGTGGGAGGGTATCAATGAGCAGTTCTTC
J: TRBJ1-2; V: TRBV9; size: -; D: -; CDR3: CASSATGNNYGYTF; DNA: TGTGCCAGCAGCGCCACAGGGAATAACTATGGCTACACCTTC
J: TRBJ1-5; V: TRBV5-6; size: -; D: -; CDR3: CASTHGNNQPQHF; DNA: TGTGCCAGCACCCACGGGAACAATCAGCCCCAGCATTTT
J: TRBJ2-2; V: TRBV9; size: -; D: TRBD2; CDR3: CASSGLAGDAGELFF; DNA: TGTGCCAGCAGCGGACTAGCGGGGGACGCCGGGGAGCTGTTTTTT
J: TRBJ2-7; V: TRBV24-1; size: few; D: TRBD1; CDR3: CATSATTGSPYEQYF; DNA: TGTGCCACCAGTGCTACGACAGGGAGCCCCTACGAGCAGTACTTC
J: TRBJ1-1; V: TRBV27; size: -; D: -; CDR3: CASLTWGGVGTEAFF; DNA: TGTGCCAGCCTTACGTGGGGGGGCGTGGGCACTGAAGCTTTCTTT
J: TRBJ2-7; V: TRBV20-1; size: once; D: TRBD2; CDR3: CSASGLAAYEQYF; DNA: TGCAGTGCTAGTGGACTAGCGGCTTACGAGCAGTACTTC
J: TRBJ1-4; V: TRBV30; size: -; D: -; CDR3: CAVRRGEKLFF; DNA: TGTGCCGTAAGGCGGGGTGAAAAACTGTTTTTT
J: TRBJ1-2; V: TRBV20-1; size: -; D: -; CDR3: CSARVRNGYTF; DNA: TGCAGTGCTAGAGTGAGGAATGGCTACACCTTC
J: TRBJ2-3; V: TRBV19; size: -; D: TRBD2; CDR3: CASTLTSLRPTDTQYF; DNA: TGTGCCAGTACCCTGACTAGCTTAAGGCCGACAGATACGCAGTATTTT
J: TRBJ2-5; V: TRBV7-3; size: -; D: -; CDR3: CASSLSGIETQYF; DNA: TGTGCCAGCAGCTTATCGGGGATAGAGACCCAGTACTTC
J: TRBJ2-6; V: TRBV7-3; size: few; D: TRBD1; CDR3: CASSPNPGQGTWANVLTF; DNA: TGTGCCAGCAGCCCAAATCCGGGACAGGGGACCTGGGCCAACGTCCTGACTTTC
J: TRBJ1-5; V: TRBV5-8; size: -; D: TRBD1; CDR3: CASSLRGHDQPQHF; DNA: TGTGCCAGCAGCTTGAGGGGGCATGATCAGCCCCAGCATTTT
J: TRBJ2-7; V: TRBV5-1; size: -; D: TRBD2; CDR3: CASSPQLAGGNPSYEQYF; DNA: TGCGCCAGCAGCCCCCAATTGGCGGGGGGGAACCCGTCCTACGAGCAGTACTTC
J: TRBJ2-3; V: TRBV11-2; size: -; D: TRBD2; CDR3: CASSPRTSGITDTQYF; DNA: TGTGCCAGCAGCCCCCGGACTAGCGGGATCACAGATACGCAGTATTTT
J: TRBJ2-6; V: TRBV30; size: -; D: -; CDR3: CAWSVVRGVISGANVLTF; DNA: TGTGCCTGGAGTGTAGTCAGGGGCGTCATCTCTGGGGCCAACGTCCTGACTTTC
J: TRBJ2-3; V: TRBV19; size: -; D: TRBD2; CDR3: CASSRALAGGTDTQYF; DNA: TGTGCCAGTAGCCGAGCCTTAGCGGGGGGCACAGATACGCAGTATTTT
J: TRBJ1-1; V: TRBV6-5; size: many; D: TRBD1; CDR3: CASKRTGTAATEAFF; DNA: TGTGCCAGCAAAAGGACCGGGACAGCGGCCACTGAAGCTTTCTTT
J: TRBJ2-2; V: TRBV5-1; size: -; D: -; CDR3: CASIPGGDTGELFF; DNA: TGCGCCAGCATTCCCGGAGGGGACACCGGGGAGCTGTTTTTT
J: TRBJ1-2; V: TRBV7-8; size: -; D: -; CDR3: CASSFVQGSYGYTF; DNA: TGTGCCAGCAGCTTCGTACAGGGTTCCTATGGCTACACCTTC
J: TRBJ1-1; V: TRBV19; size: -; D: -; CDR3: CASRSPPGGVNTEAFF; DNA: TGTGCCAGTAGATCCCCACCCGGAGGAGTGAACACTGAAGCTTTCTTT
J: TRBJ2-7; V: TRBV19; size: -; D: -; CDR3: CASSIGTSSYEQYF; DNA: TGTGCCAGTAGTATAGGCACATCCTCCTACGAGCAGTACTTC
J: TRBJ1-6; V: TRBV19; size: -; D: -; CDR3: CASSIRDNNSPLHF; DNA: TGTGCCAGTAGTATCCGGGACAATAATTCACCCCTCCACTTT
J: TRBJ2-2; V: TRBV7-9; size: few; D: -; CDR3: CASSRGQRTGELFF; DNA: TGTGCCAGCAGTCGCGGACAGAGAACCGGGGAGCTGTTTTTT
J: TRBJ2-3; V: TRBV11-3; size: -; D: -; CDR3: CASSLGGTDTQYF; DNA: TGTGCCAGCAGCTTAGGAGGCACAGATACGCAGTATTTT
J: TRBJ2-3; V: TRBV27; size: -; D: TRBD2; CDR3: CASSYAGTSTADTQYF; DNA: TGTGCCAGCAGCTATGCCGGGACTAGTACTGCAGATACGCAGTATTTT
J: TRBJ1-2; V: TRBV5-1; size: -; D: -; CDR3: CASSLEGGHGYTF; DNA: TGCGCCAGCAGCTTGGAAGGGGGTCATGGCTACACCTTC
J: TRBJ2-1; V: TRBV24-1; size: -; D: TRBD2; CDR3: CATSGGKLAGNEQFF; DNA: TGTGCCACCAGTGGAGGAAAGCTAGCGGGCAATGAGCAGTTCTTC
J: TRBJ2-3; V: TRBV3-1/TRBV3-2; size: -; D: TRBD2; CDR3: CASGFLPRLAGAIDTQYF; DNA: TGTGCCAGCGGTTTCCTACCAAGACTAGCGGGAGCTATAGATACGCAGTATTTT
J: TRBJ1-2; V: TRBV29-1; size: -; D: TRBD1; CDR3: CSAKQGARGYTF; DNA: TGCAGCGCCAAACAGGGGGCCCGTGGCTACACCTTC
J: TRBJ1-2; V: TRBV9; size: once; D: -; CDR3: CASSVARGGYGYTF; DNA: TGTGCCAGCAGCGTAGCGAGAGGAGGCTATGGCTACACCTTC
J: TRBJ2-5; V: TRBV6-5; size: -; D: -; CDR3: CASSYQDSQETQYF; DNA: TGTGCCAGCAGTTATCAGGACTCACAAGAGACCCAGTACTTC
J: TRBJ1-4; V: TRBV5-1; size: once; D: -; CDR3: CASSPTPANEKLFF; DNA: TGCGCCAGCAGCCCGACTCCTGCTAATGAAAAACTGTTTTTT
J: TRBJ2-7; V: TRBV19; size: -; D: TRBD1; CDR3: CASSTYRDSPEQYF; DNA: TGTGCCAGTAGCACTTACCGGGACAGTCCCGAGCAGTACTTC
J: TRBJ1-4; V: TRBV2; size: -; D: -; CDR3: CASSQEGRRDEKLFF; DNA: TGTGCCAGCAGTCAGGAGGGTCGGAGGGATGAAAAACTGTTTTTT
J: TRBJ1-1; V: TRBV18; size: -; D: TRBD1; CDR3: CASSFTGVNTEAFF; DNA: TGTGCCAGCTCATTCACAGGGGTGAACACTGAAGCTTTCTTT
J: TRBJ2-7; V: TRBV25-1; size: -; D: -; CDR3: CASSPPPGGGDDEQYF; DNA: TGTGCCAGCAGTCCCCCCCCCGGCGGAGGGGATGACGAGCAGTACTTC
J: TRBJ1-1; V: TRBV7-8; size: many; D: TRBD1; CDR3: CASSPQGARNTEAFF; DNA: TGTGCCAGCAGCCCCCAGGGGGCTCGGAACACTGAAGCTTTCTTT
J: TRBJ1-2; V: TRBV3-1/TRBV3-2; size: few; D: TRBD1; CDR3: CASSQADRAGYTF; DNA: TGTGCCAGCAGCCAAGCAGACAGGGCTGGCTACACCTTC
J: TRBJ1-6; V: TRBV7-9; size: once; D: -; CDR3: CASSLSTGVNSPLHF; DNA: TGTGCCAGCAGCTTATCGACCGGGGTGAATTCACCCCTCCACTTT
J: TRBJ2-5; V: TRBV7-8; size: -; D: -; CDR3: CASSSGAGIQETQYF; DNA: TGTGCCAGCAGCTCTGGGGCGGGGATCCAAGAGACCCAGTACTTC
J: TRBJ2-3; V: TRBV10-1; size: -; D: -; CDR3: CASSPTGVYTDTQYF; DNA: TGCGCCAGCAGTCCGACGGGAGTTTACACAGATACGCAGTATTTT
J: TRBJ2-7; V: TRBV2; size: -; D: -; CDR3: CASSAGSESLKQYF; DNA: TGTGCCAGCAGTGCGGGTTCGGAGTCTCTGAAGCAGTACTTC
J: TRBJ2-7; V: TRBV6-5; size: -; D: TRBD2; CDR3: CASRTERGTYEQYF; DNA: TGTGCCAGCAGAACGGAGCGGGGCACCTACGAGCAGTACTTC
J: TRBJ2-6; V: TRBV7-9; size: -; D: TRBD1; CDR3: CASSSGQGGSGANVLTF; DNA: TGTGCCAGCAGCTCGGGACAGGGAGGGTCGGGGGCCAACGTCCTGACTTTC
J: TRBJ1-6; V: TRBV5-1; size: -; D: -; CDR3: CASSLSGDLTLHF; DNA: TGCGCCAGCAGCTTATCGGGGGACCTGACCCTCCACTTT
J: TRBJ1-1; V: TRBV6-4; size: -; D: TRBD1; CDR3: CASRPDRGFGTEAFF; DNA: TGTGCCAGCAGACCGGACAGGGGGTTTGGGACTGAAGCTTTCTTT